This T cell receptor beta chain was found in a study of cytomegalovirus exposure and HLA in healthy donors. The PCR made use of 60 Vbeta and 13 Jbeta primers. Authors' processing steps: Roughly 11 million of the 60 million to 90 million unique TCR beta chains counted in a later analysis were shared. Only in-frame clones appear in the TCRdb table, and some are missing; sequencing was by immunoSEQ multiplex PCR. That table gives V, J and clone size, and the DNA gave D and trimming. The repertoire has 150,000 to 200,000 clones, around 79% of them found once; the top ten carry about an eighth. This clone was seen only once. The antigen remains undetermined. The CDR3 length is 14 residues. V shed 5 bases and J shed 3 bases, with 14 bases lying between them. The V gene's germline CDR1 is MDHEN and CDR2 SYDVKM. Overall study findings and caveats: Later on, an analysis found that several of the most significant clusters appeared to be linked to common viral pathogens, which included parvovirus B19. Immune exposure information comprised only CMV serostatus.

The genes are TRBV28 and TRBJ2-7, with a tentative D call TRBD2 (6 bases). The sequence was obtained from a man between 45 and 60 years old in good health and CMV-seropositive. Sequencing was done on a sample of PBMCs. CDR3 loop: CASSPGTSLYEQYF. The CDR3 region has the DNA TGTGCCAGCAGTCCAGGGACTTCCCTCTACGAGCAGTACTTC.